The table lists the clone carrying this T cell receptor beta chain with a few counts. Its specificity is unknown. The entry originates in a study of T-cell memory formation after mild COVID-19. Study-wide points: A balance of CD4 and CD8 characterized clones contracting day 15 to 85, whereas later expanders leaned CD4+. Pre-infection memory harbored some responding clones, suggesting cross-reactive memory joined.

Researchers used 5'RACE with constant-segment primers to make TCR alpha and TCR beta cDNA libraries that carry sample barcodes and UMIs. TCRdb re-analysed the 5' RACE reads in MiXCR, keeping a single row per CDR3 protein. The sample lists roughly 560,000 distinct CDR3 sequences; about a fifth were seen once. Germline CDR1 SEHNR, CDR2 FQNEAQ (reference sequence). V was trimmed by 2 bases and J by 1 base, leaving 11 bases between them. This CDR3 spans 15 amino acids. The rearrangement links TRBV7-9 to TRBJ1-1, with D unclear. The origin of this receptor is an adult woman who had mild COVID-19 (a few samples of this study predate the infection). Cell type and time point are not known. Sequenced: PBMCs or a T cell subset sorted from them (not recorded which). For the CDR3, the DNA is TGTGCCAGCAGCTTATCGGGGTCGGGGAACACTGAAGCTTTCTTT. Residues: CASSLSGSGNTEAFF.